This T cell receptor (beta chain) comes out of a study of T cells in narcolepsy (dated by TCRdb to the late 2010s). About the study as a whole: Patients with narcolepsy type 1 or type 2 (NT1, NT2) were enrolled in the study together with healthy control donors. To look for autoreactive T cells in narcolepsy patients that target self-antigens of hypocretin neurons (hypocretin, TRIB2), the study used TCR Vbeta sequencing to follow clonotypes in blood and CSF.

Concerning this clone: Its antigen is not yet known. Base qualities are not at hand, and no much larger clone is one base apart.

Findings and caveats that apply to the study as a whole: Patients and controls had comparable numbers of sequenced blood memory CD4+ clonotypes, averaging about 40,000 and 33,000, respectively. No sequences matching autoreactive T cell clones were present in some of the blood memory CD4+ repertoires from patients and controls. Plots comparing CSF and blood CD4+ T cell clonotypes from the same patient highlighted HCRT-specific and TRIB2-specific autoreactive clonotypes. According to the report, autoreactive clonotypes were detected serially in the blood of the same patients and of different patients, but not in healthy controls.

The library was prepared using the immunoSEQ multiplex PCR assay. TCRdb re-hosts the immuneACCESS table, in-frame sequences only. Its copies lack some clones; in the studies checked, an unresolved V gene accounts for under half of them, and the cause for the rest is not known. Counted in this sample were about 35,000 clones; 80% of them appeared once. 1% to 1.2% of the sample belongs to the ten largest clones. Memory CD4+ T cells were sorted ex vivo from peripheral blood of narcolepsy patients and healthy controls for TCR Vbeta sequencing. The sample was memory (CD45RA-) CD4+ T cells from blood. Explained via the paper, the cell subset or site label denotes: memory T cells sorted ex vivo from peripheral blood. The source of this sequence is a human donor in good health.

The CDR3 reads CASSPSPINYGYTF. The bases read TGTGCCAGCTCACCATCTCCGATTAACTATGGCTACACCTTC. The chain couples TRBV18 to TRBJ1-2; the D gene identity is not certain. CDR1 KGHSH and CDR2 LQKENI are derived from the germline V gene. Trimming costs V 2 bases and J 1 base, and their ends lie 8 bases apart. The CDR3 sequence holds 14 residues, the cysteine and phenylalanine included. Only the CDR3 portion is preserved as DNA: 42 bases, with reading frame beginning at the first base.